This TCR beta chain derives from a study of T cell repertoires in cytomegalovirus infection. Study results and limitations: The cumulative frequency of public TCR beta families distinguished individuals who carried CMV together with the relevant HLA.

Remarks on this clonotype: No antigen is known for it.

TCRdb independently ran MiXCR on the reads; one entry per CDR3 protein. The table has 350,000 to 500,000 distinct CDR3 sequences, approximately 32% seen once. From germline, CDR1 is SGHVS and CDR2 FQNEAQ. The CDR3 has 16 residues. V was shortened by 3 bases and J by 3 bases, with 12 bases between the two germline ends. This sequence was found in a human donor in good health (CMV status not recorded). Some clones in this sample may be carry-over from other donors' samples. Sample: PBMCs. The chain couples TRBV7-8 to TRBJ1-6, with TRBD1 as a possible D gene (5 bases). As DNA, the CDR3 is TGTGCCAGCAGCTTGTCCCAGGGAGACTATAATTCACCCCTCCACTTT. This codes for CASSLSQGDYNSPLHF.